The 26 T cell receptor beta chains below come from one sample, sequenced in a study of cytomegalovirus exposure and HLA in healthy donors. Use of 60 Vbeta and 13 Jbeta primers characterized the PCR. Data came from immunoSEQ multiplex PCR; TCRdb stores just in-frame clones and leaves some out. The data hold 170,000 or so clones, with roughly 84% observed a single time. The sequenced material came from PBMCs. The receptor source for this set is a man younger than 35 in good health and CMV-seronegative.

The chain carries TRBV30 and TRBJ1-4; D might be TRBD1 (6 bases). The CDR3 extends over 15 amino acids. CDR1 GTSNPN and CDR2 SVGIG come from the germline V gene (reference sequence). V lost 4 bases to trimming and J lost 6 bases, with 18 bases between them. CDR3 bases: TGTGCCTGGACCGGTTTGGGGGCGGGGGATGAAAAACTGTTTTTT. Translated, it gives CAWTGLGAGDEKLFF.

V usage is TRBV28 and J usage is TRBJ2-7; D is perhaps TRBD1 (6 bases). CDR3 length equals 17 residues. V gave up 4 bases and J gave up 0 bases, with 19 bases separating them. Germline loops: CDR1 MDHEN, CDR2 SYDVKM. CDR3 loop: CASSWGRGGLSSYEQYF. CDR3 sequence (DNA): TGTGCCAGCAGTTGGGGGCGTGGGGGTCTAAGCTCCTACGAGCAGTACTTC.

Only a few counts were recorded for this clone. This chain links TRBV5-4 with TRBJ1-1; TRBD1 might be the D (6 bases). The length of the CDR3 is 13 residues. Germline V gene data show CDR1 as SGHNT and CDR2 as YYREEE (reference sequence). V gave up 2 bases and J gave up 7 bases, with 12 bases separating them. The CDR3 sequence: CASSFAGAGEAFF. The CDR3 nucleotides are TGTGCCAGCAGCTTTGCAGGGGCAGGTGAAGCTTTCTTT.

V gene TRBV29-1 combines with J gene TRBJ2-3; 9 nucleotides agree with TRBD2. Germline assignment: CDR1 SQVTM and CDR2 ANQGSEA. With 8 bases clipped from V and 3 bases from J, the junction kept 9 bases outside the gene matches. The CDR3 is made up of 14 amino acids. This CDR3 is CSPLERGDTDTQYF. CDR3 coding DNA: TGCAGCCCTCTGGAGCGGGGGGATACAGATACGCAGTATTTT.

V and J are TRBV5-1 and TRBJ2-3; 8 nucleotides match TRBD2. V shed 7 bases, J shed 2 bases, and the junction held 9 bases outside the gene matches. The germline gives CDR1 SGHRS, CDR2 YFSETQ. This CDR3 has 15 residues. CDR3 DNA sequence: TGCGCCAGCGCCTCGGAGCGGGGGTACACAGATACGCAGTATTTT. It translates to CASASERGYTDTQYF.

The chain employs TRBV6-5 and TRBJ1-6; D call uncertain. CDR1 and CDR2 from the germline V gene are MNHEY and SVGAGI. The CDR3 consists of 16 residues. Deletions cut 4 bases from V and 0 bases from J, with 10 bases between. The CDR3 DNA reads TGTGCCAGCAGTTCCCTACAGAGCTCCTATAATTCACCCCTCCACTTT. Protein: CASSSLQSSYNSPLHF.

The chain is built from TRBV18 and TRBJ2-7, with TRBD2 as a possible D gene (5 bases). V was pared by 4 bases and J by 5 bases, with 12 bases between. CDR3 length: 13 amino acids. The germline CDR1 and CDR2 sequences are KGHSH and LQKENI. CDR3 bases: TGTGCCAGCTCACGGCCCGGGGAGAACGAGCAGTACTTC. It is translated as CASSRPGENEQYF.

This sequence joins TRBV28 and TRBJ2-7; TRBD1 agrees at 7 bases. The junction had 11 bases not matched to a gene; V was cut back by 3 bases and J by 3 bases. This CDR3 has 16 residues. Germline V gene lookup returns CDR1 MDHEN and CDR2 SYDVKM. The CDR3 loop is CASSLAPTGDLYEQYF. DNA for the CDR3: TGTGCCAGCAGTTTGGCCCCTACAGGGGACCTCTACGAGCAGTACTTC.

A note on this clone: One end of the junction fails to match germline, which may point to a read error. The chain has TRBV6-6 and TRBJ1-1; the match to TRBD1 covers 7 bases. This CDR3 region has 15 residues. Per germline, CDR1 MNHNY and CDR2 SVGAGI (reference sequence). The CDR3 DNA is TGTGCCAGCAGTGACTCGGCAGGGGGGTTCGCTGAAGCTTTCTTT. Encoded protein: CASSDSAGGFAEAFF.

This CDR3 is CASSLIWGGGYNEQFF. CDR3 in DNA: TGTGCCAGCAGTTTAATCTGGGGCGGGGGCTACAATGAGCAGTTCTTC. This chain connects TRBV28 to TRBJ2-1; TRBD2 matches 7 bases. This CDR3 comprises 16 residues. The V gene end was trimmed by 2 bases and the J gene end by 3 bases; junction bases not matched to a gene: 7. Germline lookup yields CDR1 MDHEN and CDR2 SYDVKM.

The rearrangement uses TRBV28 and TRBJ2-2; D may be TRBD1 (5 bases). Trimming left V 3 bases short and J 5 bases short, with 10 bases between. There are 14 residues in the CDR3. CDR1 and CDR2 (germline): MDHEN, SYDVKM. The CDR3 reads CASSFLRETGELFF. DNA of the CDR3: TGTGCCAGCAGTTTTCTCAGGGAAACCGGGGAGCTGTTTTTT.

The gene calls are TRBV28 and TRBJ2-1, with a tentative D call TRBD2 (6 bases). The germline CDR1 and CDR2 sequences are MDHEN and SYDVKM. V was pared by 8 bases and J by 8 bases, with 22 bases between. This CDR3 contains 15 residues. As DNA, the CDR3 is TGTGCCAGCGGTGCCTTCAAACTAGCCAAGGATGAGCAGTTCTTC. Amino acid sequence: CASGAFKLAKDEQFF. Full variable domain (remainder filled in from reference TRBV28 and TRBJ2-1): DVKVTQSSRYLVKRTGEKVFLECVQDMDHENMFWYRQDPGLGLRLIYFSYDVKMKEKGDIPEGYSVSREKKERFSLILESASTNQTSMYLCASGAFKLAKDEQFFGPGTRLTVL.

The V call is TRBV28, the J call TRBJ2-2; 7 bases match TRBD1. CDR1 MDHEN and CDR2 SYDVKM come from the germline V gene. Trimming removed 3 bases from V and 5 bases from J; junction bases left unmatched: 9. The CDR3 sequence is 16 residues long. Written as DNA, the CDR3 is TGTGCCAGCAGTTTGCTTCAAGGGGGCCGGACCGGGGAGCTGTTTTTT. Encoded protein: CASSLLQGGRTGELFF. Full variable domain (missing parts from reference TRBV28 and TRBJ2-2): DVKVTQSSRYLVKRTGEKVFLECVQDMDHENMFWYRQDPGLGLRLIYFSYDVKMKEKGDIPEGYSVSREKKERFSLILESASTNQTSMYLCASSLLQGGRTGELFFGEGSRLTVL.

V and J are TRBV18 and TRBJ2-7; TRBD2 matches at 15 bases. Trimming removed 0 bases from V and 6 bases from J; junction bases left unmatched: 6. CDR1 is KGHSH and CDR2 is LQKENI in the germline V gene. The CDR3 loop spans 17 amino acids. CDR3 DNA: TGTGCCAGCTCACCACCAGGACTAGCGGGAGGGCCGACCGAGCAGTACTTC. This sequence encodes CASSPPGLAGGPTEQYF.

Comment on this clone: Additional DNA sequences in this sample encode the identical CDR3. This CDR3 is CASSLASGPYNEQFF. The CDR3 DNA reads as TGTGCCAGCAGTTTAGCTAGCGGGCCATACAATGAGCAGTTCTTC. The rearrangement links TRBV28 to TRBJ2-1; 8 bases match TRBD2. V shed 2 bases, J shed 4 bases, and the junction held 4 bases outside the gene matches. The CDR3 contains 15 residues. Germline-derived CDR1 and CDR2 are MDHEN and SYDVKM.

The V gene is TRBV4-1, the J gene TRBJ1-2; TRBD1 matches at 8 bases. The length of the CDR3 is 14 residues. Germline values: CDR1 MGHRA, CDR2 YSYEKL. With 4 bases clipped from V and 5 bases from J, the junction kept 6 bases outside the gene matches. Here the CDR3 reads CASSRSGQVYGYTF. In DNA, the CDR3 is TGCGCCAGCAGCCGGTCGGGACAGGTGTATGGCTACACCTTC.

The chain combines TRBV7-9 with TRBJ2-3; 8 bases agree with TRBD2. With 3 bases clipped from V and 2 bases from J, the junction kept 7 bases outside the gene matches. The CDR3 is made up of 16 amino acids. Looked up from germline, CDR1 is SEHNR and CDR2 is FQNEAQ (reference sequence). CDR3 coding DNA: TGTGCCAGCAGCTTCCGGGAGGGGTGGAACACAGATACGCAGTATTTT. It specifies CASSFREGWNTDTQYF.

The rearrangement links TRBV7-3 to TRBJ1-3; D ambiguous. Trimming pared 2 bases from V and 1 base from J, leaving 9 bases between. CDR3 length: 15 residues. Germline V gives CDR1 SGHTA, CDR2 FQGTGA. The CDR3 spells CASSLQAGSGNTIYF. The CDR3 DNA reads TGTGCCAGCAGCTTACAAGCCGGGTCTGGAAACACCATATATTTT.

The chain links TRBV27 to TRBJ1-2, with 8 nucleotides matching TRBD1. Unmatched junction bases numbered 0, after V lost 0 bases and J lost 3 bases. Germline V gives CDR1 MNHEY, CDR2 SMNVEV (reference sequence). The CDR3 consists of 14 residues. The CDR3 protein is CASSLSQGDYGYTF. The CDR3 nucleotides read TGTGCCAGCAGTTTATCACAGGGGGACTATGGCTACACCTTC.

The gene calls are TRBV5-6 and TRBJ2-5; TRBD1 matches 7 bases. The DNA end is a closer match to TRBJ2-7, so the J assignment may be wrong. CDR1 and CDR2 from the germline V gene are SGHDT and YYEEEE. This CDR3 is 16 amino acids long. The CDR3 DNA reads as TGTGCCAGCAGCCCCCTAACTTCACAGGGGACCTACGAGCAGTACTTC. Residues: CASSPLTSQGTYEQYF.

V usage is TRBV30 and J usage is TRBJ2-5; D is perhaps TRBD2 (5 bases). The end of the DNA aligns better with TRBJ2-7, so the J call may be wrong. This CDR3 comprises 14 residues. Germline lookup yields CDR1 GTSNPN and CDR2 SVGIG (reference sequence). The DNA for the CDR3 is TGTGCCGGGTCCCGGGGTCATATTACCTACGAGCAGTACTTC. It is translated as CAGSRGHITYEQYF.

The CDR3 coding sequence is TGCAGCGTTGGGGGCTTGGAGCGGGGGGGCGGCGAGCAGTACTTC. Its translation: CSVGGLERGGGEQYF. The V gene is TRBV29-1, the J gene TRBJ2-7; 10 positions match TRBD2. This CDR3 contains 15 residues. The V and J ends lost 4 bases and 6 bases, in that order; junction bases with no gene match: 12. CDR1 SQVTM and CDR2 ANQGSEA come from the germline V gene.

The rearrangement links TRBV6-5 to TRBJ2-7; maybe TRBD2 (6 bases). Germline V gene sequence: CDR1 MNHEY, CDR2 SVGAGI. The length of the CDR3 is 15 residues. V was shortened by 0 bases and J by 0 bases, with 9 bases between the two germline ends. The CDR3 DNA follows: TGTGCCAGCAGTTACTCGACTAGGACCTCCTACGAGCAGTACTTC. Residues: CASSYSTRTSYEQYF.

The chain carries TRBV7-9 and TRBJ2-7; maybe TRBD1 (6 bases). The length of the CDR3 is 14 residues. Germline CDR1 reads SEHNR; CDR2 reads FQNEAQ (reference sequence). V was trimmed by 7 bases and J by 3 bases, leaving 16 bases between them. In DNA, the CDR3 is TGTGCCAGCACCCCCCCCGGACAGAGCTACGAGCAGTACTTC. Protein sequence: CASTPPGQSYEQYF.

The rearrangement uses TRBV28 and TRBJ2-7; perhaps TRBD1 as D (5 bases). Germline CDR1 is MDHEN and CDR2 is SYDVKM. The V gene lost 3 bases and the J gene lost 4 bases, with 10 bases spanning the gap. The CDR3 loop spans 13 amino acids. The CDR3 coding sequence is TGTGCCAGCAGTTTCGACAGAGATTACGAGCAGTACTTC. Amino acids: CASSFDRDYEQYF.

The V and J genes are TRBV6-5 and TRBJ1-1, with 8 bases that match TRBD1. The length of the CDR3 is 14 residues. V lost 8 bases to trimming and J lost 8 bases; unmatched junction nucleotides: 13. Germline CDR1 and CDR2: MNHEY and SVGAGI. Here the CDR3 reads CASSFGQGAREAFF. The CDR3 region has the DNA TGTGCCAGCTCCTTCGGCCAGGGGGCTCGAGAAGCTTTCTTT.